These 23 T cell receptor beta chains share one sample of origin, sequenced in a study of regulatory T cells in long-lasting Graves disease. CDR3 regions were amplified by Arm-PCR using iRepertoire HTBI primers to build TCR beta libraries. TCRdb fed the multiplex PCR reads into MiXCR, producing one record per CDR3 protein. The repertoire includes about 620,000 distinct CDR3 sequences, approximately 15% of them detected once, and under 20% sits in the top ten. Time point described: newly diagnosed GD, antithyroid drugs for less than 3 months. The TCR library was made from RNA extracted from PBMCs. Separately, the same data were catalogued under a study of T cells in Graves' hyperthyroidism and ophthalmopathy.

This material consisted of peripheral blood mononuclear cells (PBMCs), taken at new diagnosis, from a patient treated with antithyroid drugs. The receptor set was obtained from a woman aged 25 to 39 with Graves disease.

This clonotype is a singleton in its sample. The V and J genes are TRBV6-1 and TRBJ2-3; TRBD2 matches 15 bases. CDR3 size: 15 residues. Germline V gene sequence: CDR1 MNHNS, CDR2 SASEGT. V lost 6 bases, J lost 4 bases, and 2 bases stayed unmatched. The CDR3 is CASRGTSGRPDTQYF. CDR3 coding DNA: TGTGCCAGCAGGGGGACTAGCGGGAGGCCAGATACGCAGTATTTT.

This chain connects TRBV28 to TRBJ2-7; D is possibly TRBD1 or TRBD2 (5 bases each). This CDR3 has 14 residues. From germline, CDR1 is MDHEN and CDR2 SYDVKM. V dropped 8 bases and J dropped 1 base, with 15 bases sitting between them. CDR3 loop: CASSPGTNSYEQYF. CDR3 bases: TGTGCCAGCTCTCCCGGGACCAATTCCTACGAGCAGTACTTC.

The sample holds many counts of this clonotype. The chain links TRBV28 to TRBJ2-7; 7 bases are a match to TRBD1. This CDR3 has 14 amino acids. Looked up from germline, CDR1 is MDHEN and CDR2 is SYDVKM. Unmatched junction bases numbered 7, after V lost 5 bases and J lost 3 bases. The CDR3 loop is CASSLGTVYYEQYF. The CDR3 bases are TGTGCCAGCAGTCTAGGGACAGTCTACTACGAGCAGTACTTC.

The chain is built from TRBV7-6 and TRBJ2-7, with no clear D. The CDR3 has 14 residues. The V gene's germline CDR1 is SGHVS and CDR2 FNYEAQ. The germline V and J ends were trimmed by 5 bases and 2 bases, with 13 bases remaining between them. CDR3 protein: CASSPSDLAYEQYF. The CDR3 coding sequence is TGTGCCAGCAGCCCTTCTGATTTAGCCTACGAGCAGTACTTC.

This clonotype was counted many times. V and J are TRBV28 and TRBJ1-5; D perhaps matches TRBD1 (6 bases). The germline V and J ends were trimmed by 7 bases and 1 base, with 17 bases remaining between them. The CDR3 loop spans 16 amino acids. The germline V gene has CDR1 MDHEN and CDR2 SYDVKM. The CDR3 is CASKSWGALSNQPQHF. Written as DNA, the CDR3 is TGTGCCAGCAAATCATGGGGGGCGTTAAGCAATCAGCCCCAGCATTTT.

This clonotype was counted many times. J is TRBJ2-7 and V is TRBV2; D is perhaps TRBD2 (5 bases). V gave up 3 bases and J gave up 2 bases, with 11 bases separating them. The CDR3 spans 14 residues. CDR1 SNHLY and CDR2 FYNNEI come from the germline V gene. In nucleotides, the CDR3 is TGTGCCAGCAGTGAGCCTAGCCCTACCTACGAGCAGTACTTC. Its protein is CASSEPSPTYEQYF.

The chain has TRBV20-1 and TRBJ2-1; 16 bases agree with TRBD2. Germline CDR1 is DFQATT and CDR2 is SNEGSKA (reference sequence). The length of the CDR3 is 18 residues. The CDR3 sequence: CRPRTPGLAGGVRNEQFF. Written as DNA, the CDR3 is TGCAGGCCAAGAACGCCGGGACTAGCGGGAGGGGTTCGCAATGAGCAGTTCTTC.

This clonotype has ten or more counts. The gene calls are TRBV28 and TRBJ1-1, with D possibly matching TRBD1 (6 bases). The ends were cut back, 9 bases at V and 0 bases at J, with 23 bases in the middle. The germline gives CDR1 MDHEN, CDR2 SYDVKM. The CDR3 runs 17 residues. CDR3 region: CASSQTGPPNLNTEAFF. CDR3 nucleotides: TGTGCCAGTTCCCAAACAGGGCCACCTAACCTGAACACTGAAGCTTTCTTT. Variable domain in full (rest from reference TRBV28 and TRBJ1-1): DVKVTQSSRYLVKRTGEKVFLECVQDMDHENMFWYRQDPGLGLRLIYFSYDVKMKEKGDIPEGYSVSREKKERFSLILESASTNQTSMYLCASSQTGPPNLNTEAFFGQGTRLTVV.

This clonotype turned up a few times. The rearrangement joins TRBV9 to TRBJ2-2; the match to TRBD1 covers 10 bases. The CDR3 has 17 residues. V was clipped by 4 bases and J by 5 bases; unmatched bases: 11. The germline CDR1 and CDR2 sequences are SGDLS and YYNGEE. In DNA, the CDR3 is TGTGCCAGCAGCTCCAGAACGGGGACAGGGGTGACCGGGGAGCTGTTTTTT. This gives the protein CASSSRTGTGVTGELFF.

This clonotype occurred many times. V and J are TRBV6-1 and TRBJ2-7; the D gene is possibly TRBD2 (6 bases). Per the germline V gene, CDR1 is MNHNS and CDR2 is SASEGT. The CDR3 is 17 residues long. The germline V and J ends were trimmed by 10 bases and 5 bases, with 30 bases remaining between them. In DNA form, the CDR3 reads TGTGCCACCCGCCCGCGGGTTAGCGGCCTAATGCTCCACGAGCAGTACTTC. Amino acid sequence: CATRPRVSGLMLHEQYF.

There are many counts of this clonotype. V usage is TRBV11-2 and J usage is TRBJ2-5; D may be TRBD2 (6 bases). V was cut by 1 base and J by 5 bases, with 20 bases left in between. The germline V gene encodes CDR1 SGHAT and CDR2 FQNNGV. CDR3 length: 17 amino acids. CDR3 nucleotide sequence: TGTGCCAGCAGCTTAGCGTATAGGCTAGCGCTAGAGGAGACCCAGTACTTC. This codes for CASSLAYRLALEETQYF. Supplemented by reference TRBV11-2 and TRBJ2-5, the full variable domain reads EAGVAQSPRYKIIEKRQSVAFWCNPISGHATLYWYQQILGQGPKLLIQFQNNGVVDDSQLPKDRFSAERLKGVDSTLKIQPAKLEDSAVYLCASSLAYRLALEETQYFGPGTRLLVL.

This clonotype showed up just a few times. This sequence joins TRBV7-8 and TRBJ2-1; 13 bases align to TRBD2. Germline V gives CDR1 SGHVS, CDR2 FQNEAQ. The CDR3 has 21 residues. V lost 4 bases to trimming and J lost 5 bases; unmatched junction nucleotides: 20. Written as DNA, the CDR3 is TGTGCCAGCAGCTCAAGAAGGGTGGGGCAGCGGACTAGCGGGGGCAACAATGAGCAGTTCTTC. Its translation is CASSSRRVGQRTSGGNNEQFF.

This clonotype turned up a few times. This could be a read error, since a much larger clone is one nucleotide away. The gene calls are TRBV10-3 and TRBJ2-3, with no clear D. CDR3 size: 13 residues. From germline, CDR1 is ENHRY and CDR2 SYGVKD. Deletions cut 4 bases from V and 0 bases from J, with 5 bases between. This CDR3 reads CAISGSSTDTQYF. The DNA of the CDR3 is TGTGCCATCAGTGGGTCCAGCACAGATACGCAGTATTTT.

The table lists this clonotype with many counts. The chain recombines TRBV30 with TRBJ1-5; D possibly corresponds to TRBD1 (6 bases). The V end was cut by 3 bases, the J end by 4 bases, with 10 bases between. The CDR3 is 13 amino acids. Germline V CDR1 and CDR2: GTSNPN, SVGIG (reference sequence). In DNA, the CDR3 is TGTGCCTGGAGGGGACAAGCTAATCAGCCCCAGCATTTT. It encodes CAWRGQANQPQHF.

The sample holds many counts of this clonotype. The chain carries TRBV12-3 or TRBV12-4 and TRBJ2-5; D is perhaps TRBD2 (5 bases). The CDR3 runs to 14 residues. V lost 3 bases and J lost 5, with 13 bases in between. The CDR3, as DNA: TGTGCCAGCAGTTTTGATCGCGGGTGGGAGACCCAGTACTTC. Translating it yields CASSFDRGWETQYF.

The CDR3 is CSASGGARLEKLFF. The DNA for the CDR3 is TGCAGTGCTAGTGGGGGGGCGCGTCTTGAAAAACTGTTTTTT. This chain links TRBV20-1 with TRBJ1-4; weak D call: TRBD1 (6 bases). Per the germline V gene, CDR1 is DFQATT and CDR2 is SNEGSKA (reference sequence). The CDR3 has 14 residues. V lost 3 bases to trimming and J lost 7 bases, with 15 bases between them.

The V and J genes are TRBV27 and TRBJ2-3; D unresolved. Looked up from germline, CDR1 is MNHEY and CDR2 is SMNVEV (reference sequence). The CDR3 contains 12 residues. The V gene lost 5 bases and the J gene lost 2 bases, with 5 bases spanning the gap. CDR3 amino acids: CASSVDTDTQYF. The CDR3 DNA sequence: TGTGCCAGCAGTGTCGACACAGATACGCAGTATTTT.

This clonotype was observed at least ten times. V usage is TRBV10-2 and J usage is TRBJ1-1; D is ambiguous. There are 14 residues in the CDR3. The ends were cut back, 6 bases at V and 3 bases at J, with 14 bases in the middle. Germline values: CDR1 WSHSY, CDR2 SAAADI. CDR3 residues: CASRPRGGYTEAFF. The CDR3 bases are TGCGCCAGCAGACCCCGGGGAGGATACACTGAAGCTTTCTTT.

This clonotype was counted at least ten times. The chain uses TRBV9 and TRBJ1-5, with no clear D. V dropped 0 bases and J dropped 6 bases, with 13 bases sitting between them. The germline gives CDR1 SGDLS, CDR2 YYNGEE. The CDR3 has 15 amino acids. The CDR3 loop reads CASSVGGGPTQPQHF. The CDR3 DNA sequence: TGTGCCAGCAGCGTAGGCGGCGGTCCAACTCAGCCCCAGCATTTT.

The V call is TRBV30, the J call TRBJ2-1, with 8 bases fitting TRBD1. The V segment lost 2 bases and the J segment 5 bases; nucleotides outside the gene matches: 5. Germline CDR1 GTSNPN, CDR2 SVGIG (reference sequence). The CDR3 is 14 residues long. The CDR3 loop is CAWSRTGFNNEQFF. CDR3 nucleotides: TGTGCCTGGAGTAGGACAGGGTTTAACAATGAGCAGTTCTTC.

The CDR3 sequence: CASTEAGTGPYEQYF. CDR3 sequence (DNA): TGTGCCAGCACTGAAGCCGGGACAGGGCCCTACGAGCAGTACTTC. The chain couples TRBV28 to TRBJ2-7, with TRBD1 identical over 9 bases. In germline, CDR1 is MDHEN, CDR2 SYDVKM. J was trimmed by 2 bases and V by 7 bases; bases with no gene match: 9. This CDR3 contains 15 residues.

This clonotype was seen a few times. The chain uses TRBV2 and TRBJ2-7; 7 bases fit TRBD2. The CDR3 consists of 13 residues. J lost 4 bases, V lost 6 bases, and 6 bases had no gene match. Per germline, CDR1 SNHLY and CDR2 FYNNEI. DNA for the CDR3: TGTGCCAGCAGACAGACTAGCTCTTACGAGCAGTACTTC. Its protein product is CASRQTSSYEQYF.

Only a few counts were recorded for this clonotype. The CDR3 region is CASGQGITEAFF. The CDR3, as DNA: TGTGCCAGCGGACAGGGGATCACTGAAGCTTTCTTT. The V and J genes are TRBV27 and TRBJ1-1, with TRBD1 matching over 9 bases. This CDR3 spans 12 amino acids. Trimming removed 8 bases from V and 4 bases from J; junction bases left unmatched: 2. The germline CDR1 and CDR2 sequences are MNHEY and SMNVEV (reference sequence).